The present T cell receptor (beta chain) was sequenced within a study of shared clonotypes between healthy human individuals (dated by TCRdb to the early 2020s). As for the study more broadly: The cohort comprised a couple of women and three men aged 18 to 49 years. For each donor, three plates each were used for CD4 naive and CD4 memory, two plates were used for CD8 naive, and one plate was used for CD8 memory. Libraries were prepared and TCR repertoires were sequenced by different laboratories using diverse techniques, in order to increase sequencing depth and limit assay-specific biases. Per donor, leukapheresis produced somewhere between about 0.94 and 9 billion PBMCs. To estimate repertoire size and how much clonotypes are shared between individuals, the study performed deep sequencing of blood TCR repertoires from roughly five healthy adults.

As concerns this clone: This receptor's antigen is unknown. No much larger clonotype is one base removed from it; base qualities were not supplied.

What the study reported, not specific to this receptor: Naive subsets generally had larger estimated clonotype richness than memory subsets did. Clonotypes shared by all four sorted-subset donors showed higher generation probabilities than non-shared clonotypes. Pairwise subsampling led to the expectation that sequencing depth would affect the degree of clonotype sharing among donors. Approximately 5% of naive CD4, roughly 3.5% of naive CD8, about 2.1% of memory CD4, and about 0.4% of memory CD8 clonotypes were shared across a few donors. Because the study included only a small number of donors, the genetic and exposure-history diversity represented was limited. Incomplete sequencing was indicated by rarefaction of sorted-subset datasets, despite the large sequencing depth. Sampling was restricted to blood, and TCR repertoires in tissues likely differ from the TCR repertoires found in blood.

CD8 naive samples consisted of CD45RO-negative cells that were positively selected for CCR7, yielding a CD45RA+CCR7+ population without TemRA cells. Healthy HIV-negative adults with no recently reported acute infections or vaccinations were included as donors. Only Caucasian adults living in Nashville, Tennessee, USA were represented among the donors. Blood was obtained by leukapheresis, after which PBMCs were separated by Ficoll-Histopaque density gradient centrifugation and cryopreserved in liquid nitrogen vapor phase. Analytical flow cytometry was used to check the purity and quantity of each magnetically sorted T cell population. Genomic DNA was isolated from each sorted fraction and quantified by UV absorbance on a Nanodrop 2000c. Using the deep immunoSEQ assay, TCR CDR3 regions were amplified from genomic DNA by multiplex PCR. Extracted genomic DNA from each cell subset was distributed evenly across all wells of several immunoSEQ 96-well plates, and each plate was treated as a replicate. Each replicate PCR for sorted subsets received roughly 200 ng genomic DNA, equal to about 30,000 T cell genomes. Purified libraries were quantified with a Qubit 3.0 fluorometer, sized on a Bioanalyzer 2100, and re-quantified with the KAPA Library Quantification kit. A separate single-read 150-cycle Illumina NextSeq 550 flow cell was used to sequence each immunoSEQ 96-well plate. For the original study's pipeline: Because the immunoSEQ output included only junctional sequences and no quality scores, the filtering could not be the same as the filtering used for full-length reads. Sequences were annotated with PyIR, a Python wrapper for IgBLAST v1.9, using IMGT germline references to assign V/J genes and CDR3. Reads were removed for weak V/J assignments (E-value above 1e-6), missing CDR3, stop codons, out-of-frame junctions, or ambiguous translated residues. V3J clonotypes were defined as sequences sharing the same inferred V gene, J gene, and CDR3 amino acid sequence. To compute the percentage overlap between repertoires, the number of shared unique clonotypes was divided by the size of the smaller repertoire. Repertoire richness was assessed with RTK rarefaction, the Chao1 estimator, and Recon v2.1 estimates of unobserved clonotypes. Generation probabilities for all TCRbeta clonotypes obtained by the gDNA method from a few donors were computed using OLGA. TCRdb retrieved this table from immuneACCESS and kept in-frame rearrangements only. Not all clones are present; in checked studies, unresolved V genes account for under half, and no reason is known for the remainder. That table furnishes V, J and clone size, whereas the DNA furnished D and trimming. For this sample there are around 1.9 million clones; 85% to 95% appear just once. The top ten constitute about 1.5% of the sample.

The source material was naive CD8+ T cells from PBMCs. Sample cell subset or site, as interpreted from the label and publication: CD45RA+CCR7+. The receptor was derived from a man aged 18 to 29 in good health. Some clones in this sample may be carry-over from other donors' samples.

The CDR3 is CASSPLSGETEQFF. Read as DNA, the sequence is TGTGCCAGCAGTCCACTTAGCGGGGAAACTGAGCAGTTCTTC. Recombination joined TRBV6-5 with TRBJ2-1, and TRBD2 matches 8 of the central bases. CDR1 MNHEY and CDR2 SVGAGI are derived from the germline V gene. Compared with germline, V lacks 5 bases and J lacks 9 bases; bases without a gene match: 9. The CDR3, cysteine through phenylalanine, is 14 amino acids long. Only the CDR3 region is kept as DNA, spanning 42 bases read in frame from base 1.